The 10 T cell receptor beta chains below were found in one sample sequenced in a study of shared clonotypes between healthy human individuals. TCRdb's copy holds only in-frame clones and misses some; the assay was immunoSEQ multiplex PCR. The sample holds some 1.5 million clones; roughly 98% are singletons and the top ten take about 0.4%. The material sequenced was naive CD4+ T cells sorted from blood. Subset in this sample: CD45RA+ positively selected. Every receptor here comes from a man aged 25 to 45 in good health.

V and J are TRBV28 and TRBJ2-7, with TRBD2 identical over 8 bases. The CDR3 runs 12 residues. Trimming removed 6 bases from V and 6 bases from J; junction bases left unmatched: 4. Germline CDR1 and CDR2: MDHEN and SYDVKM. The CDR3 loop is CASSGLAGEQYF. The CDR3 DNA reads TGTGCCAGCAGCGGACTAGCTGGCGAGCAGTACTTC.

This clone occurred a few times. The chain is built from TRBV5-6 and TRBJ2-2; no clear D gene. V gave up 4 bases and J gave up 0 bases, with 13 bases separating them. CDR1 and CDR2 (germline): SGHDT, YYEEEE. This CDR3 region has 16 residues. The CDR3 sequence is CASSAGPIANTGELFF. The CDR3 DNA reads TGTGCCAGCAGCGCCGGACCGATCGCGAACACCGGGGAGCTGTTTTTT.

The chain couples TRBV5-1 to TRBJ1-2; no firm D call. V gave up 0 bases and J gave up 7 bases, with 16 bases separating them. This CDR3 comprises 15 residues. Germline CDR1 is SGHRS and CDR2 is YFSETQ. The CDR3 sequence: CASSLAGAGFFGYTF. CDR3 sequence (DNA): TGCGCCAGCAGCTTGGCCGGAGCGGGTTTTTTTGGCTACACCTTC.

This clone appeared once. The J gene is TRBJ1-1, the V gene TRBV9, with TRBD1 as a possible D gene (6 bases). With 0 bases removed from V and 5 bases from J, the gap between germline ends came to 17 bases. CDR3 length: 16 residues. Germline V gene data show CDR1 as SGDLS and CDR2 as YYNGEE. CDR3 coding DNA: TGTGCCAGCAGCGTAGGCATCTCAGGGGTGGAAACTGAAGCTTTCTTT. Translation: CASSVGISGVETEAFF.

The genes are TRBV27 and TRBJ2-1, with D perhaps matching TRBD1 (6 bases). Germline CDR1 reads MNHEY; CDR2 reads SMNVEV (reference sequence). Trimming took 3 bases from V and 9 from J, leaving 15 bases between them. The CDR3 covers 14 residues. The CDR3 sequence: CASSFPTQGSEQFF. The CDR3 DNA reads as TGTGCCAGCAGTTTCCCCACACAGGGAAGTGAGCAGTTCTTC.

The chain links TRBV19 to TRBJ1-2; 9 bases are shared with TRBD1. The germline V gene encodes CDR1 LNHDA and CDR2 SQIVND (reference sequence). This CDR3 contains 14 residues. V was pared by 5 bases and J by 7 bases, with 8 bases of the junction left unmatched. CDR3 loop: CASSPGQGFSGYTF. CDR3 DNA sequence: TGTGCCAGTAGTCCGGGACAGGGCTTCAGTGGCTACACCTTC.

The chain combines TRBV9 with TRBJ2-5; D is possibly TRBD1 (6 bases). Germline assignment: CDR1 SGDLS and CDR2 YYNGEE. The CDR3 has 14 residues. V was cut by 4 bases and J by 2 bases, with 12 bases left in between. As DNA, the CDR3 is TGTGCCAGCAGCAAGACAGGAATACAAGAGACCCAGTACTTC. Its protein is CASSKTGIQETQYF.

This rearrangement joins TRBV27 to TRBJ1-1; 8 nucleotides match TRBD1. V was pared by 7 bases and J by 4 bases, with 5 bases of the junction left unmatched. The length of the CDR3 is 13 residues. Germline CDR1 reads MNHEY; CDR2 reads SMNVEV (reference sequence). The CDR3 bases are TGTGCCAGCAATACAGGGGGAGGCACTGAAGCTTTCTTT. As protein: CASNTGGGTEAFF.

The chain recombines TRBV19 with TRBJ2-5; D may be TRBD1 (5 bases). V lost 3 bases, J lost 5 bases, and 10 bases lay in between. CDR3 size: 13 residues. The germline V gene encodes CDR1 LNHDA and CDR2 SQIVND (reference sequence). CDR3 bases: TGTGCCAGTAGTATGTGGGGCAAGGAGACCCAGTACTTC. Translated: CASSMWGKETQYF.

The chain joins TRBV9 to TRBJ2-7, with a possible D match to TRBD1 (5 bases). The CDR3 spans 15 residues. Trimming cost V 0 bases and J 4 bases, with 14 bases left between them. CDR1 and CDR2 from the germline V gene are SGDLS and YYNGEE. The CDR3 loop is CASSVEAGWDYEQYF. The CDR3 nucleotides read TGTGCCAGCAGCGTAGAGGCAGGGTGGGATTACGAGCAGTACTTC. Using reference TRBV9 and TRBJ2-7 for the parts outside the CDR3, the full variable domain is DSGVTQTPKHLITATGQRVTLRCSPRSGDLSVYWYQQSLDQGLQFLIQYYNGEERAKGNILERFSAQQFPDLHSELNLSSLELGDSALYFCASSVEAGWDYEQYFGPGTRLTVT.